Listed here are 16 T cell receptor beta chains from one sample, sequenced in a study of blood T cell repertoires in COVID-19. Profiling relied on immunoSEQ multiplex PCR, and the TCRdb table lists in-frame clones only, not all of them. Among approximately 170,000 clones, over 65% were seen once, and the ten largest hold about 4.4%. What was sequenced was PBMCs or T cells enriched from blood (not recorded which). These receptors originate from a woman aged 45-59 years who had recovered from COVID-19.

J is TRBJ1-3 and V is TRBV7-8; the D gene is possibly TRBD1 (6 bases). V was cut by 5 bases and J by 3 bases, with 17 bases left in between. CDR3 size: 16 residues. Germline loops: CDR1 SGHVS, CDR2 FQNEAQ. The CDR3 spells CASSERTAYRGNTIYF. For the CDR3, the DNA is TGTGCCAGCAGCGAAAGGACAGCTTATCGTGGAAACACCATATATTTT. Full variable domain (remainder filled in from reference TRBV7-8 and TRBJ1-3): GAGVSQSPRYKVAKRGQDVALRCDPISGHVSLFWYQQALGQGPEFLTYFQNEAQLDKSGLPSDRFFAERPEGSVSTLKIQRTQQEDSAVYLCASSERTAYRGNTIYFGEGSWLTVV.

Of note for this clone: At the DNA level, this CDR3 is encoded by other sequences in the same sample as well. The V call is TRBV7-3, the J call TRBJ1-1; 7 bases map to TRBD1. Trimming took 5 bases from V and 1 from J; bases not matched to a gene: 1. There are 13 residues in the CDR3. Germline V gives CDR1 SGHTA, CDR2 FQGTGA. CDR3 coding DNA: TGTGCCAGCAGCCGGGACAGGAACACTGAAGCTTTCTTT. Translating it yields CASSRDRNTEAFF.

The chain couples TRBV28 to TRBJ1-5; no reliable D call. Trimming pared 6 bases from V and 3 bases from J, leaving 9 bases between. CDR1 is MDHEN and CDR2 is SYDVKM in the germline V gene. The CDR3 contains 13 residues. The CDR3 bases are TGTGCCAGCAGGCCTCCGGTCAATCAGCCCCAGCATTTT. Translation: CASRPPVNQPQHF. Together with reference TRBV28 and TRBJ1-5, the CDR3 gives the full variable domain: DVKVTQSSRYLVKRTGEKVFLECVQDMDHENMFWYRQDPGLGLRLIYFSYDVKMKEKGDIPEGYSVSREKKERFSLILESASTNQTSMYLCASRPPVNQPQHFGDGTRLSIL.

This chain joins TRBV7-8 and TRBJ1-1; 8 nucleotides line up with TRBD1. Germline CDR1 and CDR2: SGHVS and FQNEAQ. This CDR3 region has 14 residues. J gave up 4 bases and V 2 bases, and 3 bases lay outside the gene matches. DNA of the CDR3: TGTGCCAGCAGCTTAACAGGGGGGGGCACTGAAGCTTTCTTT. It yields the protein CASSLTGGGTEAFF. The full variable domain, completed using reference TRBV7-8 and TRBJ1-1, is GAGVSQSPRYKVAKRGQDVALRCDPISGHVSLFWYQQALGQGPEFLTYFQNEAQLDKSGLPSDRFFAERPEGSVSTLKIQRTQQEDSAVYLCASSLTGGGTEAFFGQGTRLTVV.

The V and J genes are TRBV30 and TRBJ1-4; unclear D gene. V was cut by 5 bases and J by 0 bases, with 13 bases left in between. Germline V CDR1 and CDR2: GTSNPN, SVGIG (reference sequence). The CDR3 runs 15 residues. CDR3 nucleotide sequence: TGTGCCTGGGTGAGGGAAGTTTCAACTAATGAAAAACTGTTTTTT. It is translated as CAWVREVSTNEKLFF.

The chain combines TRBV6-1 with TRBJ1-3; D is unresolved. V was clipped by 2 bases and J by 7 bases, with 9 bases between them. The CDR3 sequence is 13 residues long. Germline loops: CDR1 MNHNS, CDR2 SASEGT. The CDR3 loop reads CASSENRRNTIYF. The CDR3 region has the DNA TGTGCCAGCAGTGAAAATCGGAGGAACACCATATATTTT.

DNA for the CDR3: TGTGCCAGCAGAGGGACACCGGGACTAGCGGGGGCTGGAGATACGCAGTATTTT. Protein product: CASRGTPGLAGAGDTQYF. This chain joins TRBV7-3 and TRBJ2-3; 14 positions match TRBD2. The CDR3 length is 18 residues. CDR1 and CDR2 (germline): SGHTA, FQGTGA. With V trimmed by 6 bases and J by 5 bases, 13 bases remained unmatched.

The V call is TRBV18, the J call TRBJ2-2; the match to TRBD1 covers 9 bases. The CDR3 consists of 16 residues. The V and J ends lost 1 base and 4 bases, in that order; junction bases with no gene match: 4. From germline, CDR1 is KGHSH and CDR2 LQKENI. CDR3 DNA: TGTGCCAGCTCACCACTTGTGGACAGGGGCACCGGGGAGCTGTTTTTT. Translation: CASSPLVDRGTGELFF.

The DNA for the CDR3 is TGTGCCACCAGTGACCCGGGGGTTGGGGACACCGGGGAGCTGTTTTTT. This sequence encodes CATSDPGVGDTGELFF. V usage is TRBV24-1 and J usage is TRBJ2-2, with D perhaps matching TRBD2 (6 bases). The CDR3 has 16 amino acids. V was shortened by 4 bases and J by 3 bases, with 14 bases between the two germline ends. Looked up from germline, CDR1 is KGHDR and CDR2 is SFDVKD.

The chain couples TRBV4-2 to TRBJ2-1, with D perhaps TRBD2 (6 bases). Germline assignment: CDR1 LGHNA and CDR2 YNFKEQ. Trimming took off 1 base at V and 2 bases at J, with 9 bases between the two ends. The CDR3 covers 15 residues. Here the CDR3 reads CASSQGGEAYNEQFF. The CDR3 bases are TGTGCCAGCAGCCAAGGAGGGGAGGCCTACAATGAGCAGTTCTTC.

The chain uses TRBV6-2 or TRBV6-3 and TRBJ2-7, with 8 bases aligning to TRBD1. Germline V gene lookup returns CDR1 MNHEY and CDR2 SVGEGT. The CDR3 has 13 residues. V was clipped by 4 bases and J by 4 bases; unmatched bases: 3. CDR3 coding DNA: TGTGCCAGCAGTTTTCAGGGGGCTTACGAGCAGTACGTC. Translation gives CASSFQGAYEQYV.

The gene calls are TRBV5-1 and TRBJ2-1; TRBD1 matches at 7 bases. With 4 bases clipped from V and 6 bases from J, the junction kept 7 bases outside the gene matches. Germline V CDR1 and CDR2: SGHRS, YFSETQ. There are 14 residues in the CDR3. CDR3 DNA sequence: TGCGCCAGCAGCCCCCTCGGGACAGTCAATGAGCAGTTCTTC. It codes for CASSPLGTVNEQFF.

This clone has only one observation. The chain carries TRBV3-1 (or the pseudogene TRBV3-2) and TRBJ2-3; weak D call: TRBD1 (6 bases). The CDR3 is made up of 16 amino acids. Trimming left V 1 base short and J 1 base short, with 12 bases between. Per the germline V gene, CDR1 is LGHDT and CDR2 is YNNKEL (reference sequence). The CDR3 sequence: CASSQVIRGGTDTQYF. The CDR3 DNA follows: TGTGCCAGCAGCCAAGTAATCAGGGGCGGCACAGATACGCAGTATTTT.

The rearrangement links TRBV25-1 to TRBJ2-5, with TRBD2 identical over 8 bases. CDR1 is MGHDK, CDR2 SYGVNS, per germline. The CDR3 loop spans 13 amino acids. The ends lost 5 bases at V and 4 bases at J; junction bases unmatched: 3. CDR3 residues: CASSLAGIETQYF. CDR3 nucleotides: TGTGCCAGCAGTTTAGCGGGAATAGAGACCCAGTACTTC.

V and J are TRBV18 and TRBJ2-4; 8 positions match TRBD1. Germline CDR1 and CDR2: KGHSH and LQKENI. The ends lost 3 bases at V and 9 bases at J; junction bases unmatched: 4. The length of the CDR3 is 13 residues. The CDR3 DNA follows: TGTGCCAGCTCACCTGCCGGACAGGGCATTCAGTACTTC. The encoded protein is CASSPAGQGIQYF.

This clone was counted a single time. The J gene is TRBJ2-1, the V gene TRBV7-6; 8 bases are shared with TRBD2. V shed 2 bases and J 7 bases; nucleotides not matched to a gene: 19. The CDR3 totals 19 residues. Germline CDR1 is SGHVS and CDR2 is FNYEAQ. The CDR3 DNA sequence: TGTGCCAGCAGCTTAACTCCCGGGTTAGCGGGGCCGAGAGGGAATGAGCAGTTCTTC. This codes for CASSLTPGLAGPRGNEQFF.